Described below is a single TCR beta chain sequence and its context. TCRdb ran MiXCR on the 5' RACE reads and lists one entry per CDR3 protein. The sample consists of around 200,000 distinct CDR3 sequences, 16% of them appearing once. These data originate in a study of T-cell memory formation after mild COVID-19. Per the germline V gene, CDR1 is KGHSH and CDR2 is LQKENI. V lost 3 bases and J 3 bases, leaving 14 bases between the germline ends. There are 15 residues in the CDR3. This sequence joins TRBV18 and TRBJ1-1; D possibly corresponds to TRBD1 (6 bases). The source is an adult woman who had mild COVID-19 (a few samples of this study predate the infection). Cell type and time point are not known. The sequencing input was PBMCs or a T cell subset sorted from them (not recorded which). The CDR3 nucleotides are TGTGCCAGCTCACCCAAACAGGGATGGTACACTGAAGCTTTCTTT. Protein sequence: CASSPKQGWYTEAFF. The complete variable domain, with remaining parts taken from reference TRBV18 and TRBJ1-1, reads NAGVMQNPRHLVRRRGQEARLRCSPMKGHSHVYWYRQLPEEGLKFMVYLQKENIIDESGMPKERFSAEFPKEGPSILRIQQVVRGDSAAYFCASSPKQGWYTEAFFGQGTRLTVV.